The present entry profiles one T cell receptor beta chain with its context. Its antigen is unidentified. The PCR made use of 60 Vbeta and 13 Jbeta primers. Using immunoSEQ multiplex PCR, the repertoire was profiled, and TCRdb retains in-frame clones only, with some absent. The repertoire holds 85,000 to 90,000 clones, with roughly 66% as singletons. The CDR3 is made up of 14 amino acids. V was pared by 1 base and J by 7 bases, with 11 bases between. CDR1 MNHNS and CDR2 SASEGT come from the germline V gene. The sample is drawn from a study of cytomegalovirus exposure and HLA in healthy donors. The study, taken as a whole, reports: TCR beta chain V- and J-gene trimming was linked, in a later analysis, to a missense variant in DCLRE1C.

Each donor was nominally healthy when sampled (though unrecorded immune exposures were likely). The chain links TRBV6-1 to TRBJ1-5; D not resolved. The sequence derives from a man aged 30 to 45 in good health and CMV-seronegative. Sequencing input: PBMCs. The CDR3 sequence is CASSEVAPAQPQHF. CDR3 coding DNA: TGTGCCAGCAGTGAAGTAGCTCCGGCCCAGCCCCAGCATTTT.